This T cell receptor beta chain was profiled in a study of OX40 agonist ivuxolimab in advanced cancers. Study-level information: It was ivuxolimab, an agonistic anti-OX40 (CD134) antibody, that patients were treated with. 30% to 40% of patients had received prior checkpoint inhibitor therapy.

Profiling relied on immunoSEQ multiplex PCR, and the TCRdb table lists in-frame clones only, not all of them. The table has tens of thousands of clones, around 85% seen once. Study-level points and caveats: Expanded peripheral T cell antigen specificity was not determined.

With respect to this clone: Its cognate antigen is unknown.

The CDR3 spans 14 residues. Germline V gives CDR1 KGHSH, CDR2 LQKENI. Germline trimming cut 4 bases from V and 8 bases from J; bases unmatched to any gene: 3. The V call is TRBV18, the J call TRBJ1-4; 11 bases match TRBD1. Sample: CD4+ or CD8+ T cells sorted from blood, taken in a trial of the OX40 agonist ivuxolimab. The receptor comes from an adult with an advanced solid tumor such as melanoma, head and neck, liver or kidney cancer. The CDR3 DNA reads TGTGCCAGCTCACAGGGACAGGGGGGAGAAAAACTGTTTTTT. This translates into CASSQGQGGEKLFF.